This T cell receptor (beta chain) derives from a study of cytomegalovirus exposure and HLA in healthy donors (dated by TCRdb to about 2017). Background on the whole study: A later analysis indicated that the roughly 120 validation repertoires were generated on the platform also employed for the 700 or so repertoires of the first cohort. Besides the first cohort of approximately 670 subjects, a separate validation cohort made up of roughly 130 different subjects was used. The study aimed to test whether signatures of past pathogen exposure could be identified by cataloging public T cell receptors. To predict cytomegalovirus infection status, the study combined high-throughput TCR immunosequencing, statistical association of individual TCRs with disease status, and machine learning. Study-wide conclusions, independent of this receptor: In the study, around 160 TCR beta chains were listed as associated with cytomegalovirus. Most TCR sequences were observed very rarely across donors, whereas some public TCRs were present in many individuals. A later analysis found that TCRs clustered in the first cohort also tended to co-occur in the roughly 110 validation repertoires, with 94% of cluster scores above 0. All 120 or so repertoires were used to score co-occurrence in the validation cohort in a later analysis, because that analysis had no HLA typing for the cohort. In vitro tests confirmed that a few of the cytomegalovirus-associated TCR beta chains recognize cytomegalovirus antigens. The authors suggested that the approach could potentially be generalized to other disease states and immunological phenotypes. In both the original and validation cohorts, the classifier was reported to diagnose cytomegalovirus status with high specificity and sensitivity.

The library was made by the immunoSEQ multiplex PCR assay. The authors' analysis ran thus. A statistical classification framework was developed to diagnose cytomegalovirus status using the catalog of TCR beta chain sequences. The clones in this table, taken by TCRdb from immuneACCESS, are in-frame only. Not every clone is retained; where verified, under half of the shortfall comes from an unresolved V gene, and the cause of the rest is unknown. That table gives V, J and clone size, and the DNA gave D and trimming. The sample records 200,000 to 250,000 clones, roughly 80% of which are singletons. About 6% of the sample comes from the top ten. The donors were included in the validation cohort of some 120 subjects, a group kept apart from the roughly 680-subject first cohort. V is shortened by 0 bases, J by 10 bases, and the region joining them spans 10 bases. CDR1 and CDR2 (WNHNN, SYGVQD) derive from the germline V gene (reference sequence). The CDR3 starts with the cysteine, ends with the phenylalanine, and has 13 residues. Only CDR3 DNA is held: 39 bases, read in frame from base 1.

Of note for this clone: This receptor's antigen is unknown. No per-base quality is available; no much larger clone lies one base away.

The TCR comes from a woman between 18 and 30 years old in good health and CMV-seronegative. The specimen sequenced was PBMCs. The V gene is TRBV10-1 and the J gene is TRBJ2-1; the D gene is perhaps TRBD1, on 5 matching bases. CDR3 protein: CASSESGLLEQFF. The DNA sequence is TGCGCCAGCAGTGAGTCGGGGCTCCTGGAGCAGTTCTTC.